This T cell receptor (beta chain) was recovered during a study of cytomegalovirus exposure and HLA in healthy donors. Notes on the study in general: Among TCR sequences, most were rare, though some public TCRs appeared in many donors. The authors later linked a missense DCLRE1C variant to TCR beta V- and J-gene trimming. With high specificity and sensitivity, the classifier reportedly diagnosed cytomegalovirus status.

60 Vbeta and 13 Jbeta primers were used in PCR. Only in-frame clones appear in the TCRdb table, and some are missing; sequencing was by immunoSEQ multiplex PCR. Here the sample spans about 210,000 clones, 82% being singletons. A word on this clone: Its antigen is not identified.

This CDR3 comprises 15 residues. V lost 4 bases and J 7 bases, leaving 17 bases between the germline ends. Germline-derived CDR1 and CDR2 are SGHRS and YFSETQ. The source is a man aged 35 to 55 in good health and CMV-seropositive. The J gene is TRBJ1-4, the V gene TRBV5-1; D possibly corresponds to TRBD1 (6 bases). The sequenced sample consisted of PBMCs. The CDR3 spells CASSLDRNRPEKLFF. CDR3 DNA: TGCGCCAGCAGCCTAGACAGGAATCGACCTGAAAAACTGTTTTTT.